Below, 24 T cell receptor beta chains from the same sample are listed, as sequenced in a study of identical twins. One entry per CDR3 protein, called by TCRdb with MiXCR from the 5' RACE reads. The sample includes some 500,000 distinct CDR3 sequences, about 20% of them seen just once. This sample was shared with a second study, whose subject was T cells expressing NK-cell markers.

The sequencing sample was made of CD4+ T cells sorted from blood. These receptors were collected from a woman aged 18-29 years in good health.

The CDR3, as DNA: TGTGCCAGCAAGGACAGGGGGGGTGGCACTGAAGCTTTCTTT. Its protein is CASKDRGGGTEAFF. This chain joins TRBV25-1 and TRBJ1-1; 10 bases align to TRBD1. The length of the CDR3 is 14 residues. Germline V gene lookup returns CDR1 MGHDK and CDR2 SYGVNS. V shed 7 bases and J 4 bases; nucleotides not matched to a gene: 6.

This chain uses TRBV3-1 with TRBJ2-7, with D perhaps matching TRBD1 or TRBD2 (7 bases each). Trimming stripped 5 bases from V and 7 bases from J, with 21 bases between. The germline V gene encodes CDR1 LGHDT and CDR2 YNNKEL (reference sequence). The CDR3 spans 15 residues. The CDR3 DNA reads TGTGCCAGCAGCGACACGTTGACTAGCAGGGGGGAGCAGTACTTC. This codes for CASSDTLTSRGEQYF.

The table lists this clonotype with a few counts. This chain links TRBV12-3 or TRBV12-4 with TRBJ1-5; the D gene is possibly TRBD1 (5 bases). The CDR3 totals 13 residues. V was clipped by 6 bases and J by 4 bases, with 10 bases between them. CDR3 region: CASSTGLNQPQHF. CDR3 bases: TGTGCCAGCAGCACAGGATTAAATCAGCCCCAGCATTTT.

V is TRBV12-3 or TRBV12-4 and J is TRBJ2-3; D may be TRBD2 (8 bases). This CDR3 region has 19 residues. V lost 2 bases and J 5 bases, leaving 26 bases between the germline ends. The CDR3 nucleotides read TGTGCCAGCAGTTTATACATCAGCGGGAGCGAGGGGGCGGGAGATACGCAGTATTTT. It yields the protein CASSLYISGSEGAGDTQYF.

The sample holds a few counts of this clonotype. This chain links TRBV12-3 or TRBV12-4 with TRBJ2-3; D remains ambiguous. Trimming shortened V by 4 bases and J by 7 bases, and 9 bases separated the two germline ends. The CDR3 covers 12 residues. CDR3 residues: CASSSRVNTQYF. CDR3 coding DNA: TGTGCCAGCAGTTCAAGAGTAAATACGCAGTATTTT.

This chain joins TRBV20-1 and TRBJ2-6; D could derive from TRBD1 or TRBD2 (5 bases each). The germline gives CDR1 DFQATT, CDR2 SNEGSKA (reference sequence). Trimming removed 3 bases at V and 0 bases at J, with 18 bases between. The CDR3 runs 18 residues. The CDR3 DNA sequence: TGCAGTGCTAGGGTTCCCGGGACGGGCATCTCTGGGGCCAACGTCCTGACTTTC. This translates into CSARVPGTGISGANVLTF.

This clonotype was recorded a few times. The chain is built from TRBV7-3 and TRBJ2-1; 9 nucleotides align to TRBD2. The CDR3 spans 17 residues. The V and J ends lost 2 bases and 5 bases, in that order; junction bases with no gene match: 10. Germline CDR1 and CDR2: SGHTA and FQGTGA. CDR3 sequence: CASSLWGSAGGNNEQFF. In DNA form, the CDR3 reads TGTGCCAGCAGCTTATGGGGCTCAGCGGGGGGTAACAATGAGCAGTTCTTC.

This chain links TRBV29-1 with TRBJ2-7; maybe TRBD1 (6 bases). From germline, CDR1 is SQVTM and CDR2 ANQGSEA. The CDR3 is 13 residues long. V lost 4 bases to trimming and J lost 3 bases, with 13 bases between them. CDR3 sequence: CSVVDRQDYEQYF. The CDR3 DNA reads TGCAGCGTTGTTGACAGGCAAGACTACGAGCAGTACTTC.

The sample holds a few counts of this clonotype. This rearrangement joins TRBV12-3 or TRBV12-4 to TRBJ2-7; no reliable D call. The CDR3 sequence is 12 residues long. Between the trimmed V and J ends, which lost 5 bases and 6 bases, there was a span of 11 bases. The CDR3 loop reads CASSPGWAEQYF. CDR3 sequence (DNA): TGTGCCAGCAGTCCTGGATGGGCCGAGCAGTACTTC.

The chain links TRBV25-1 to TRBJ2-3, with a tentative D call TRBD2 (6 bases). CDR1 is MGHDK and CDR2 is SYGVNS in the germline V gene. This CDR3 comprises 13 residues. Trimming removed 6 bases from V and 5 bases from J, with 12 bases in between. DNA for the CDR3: TGTGCCAGCAGATCTACGGGGGAAGATACGCAGTATTTT. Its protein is CASRSTGEDTQYF.

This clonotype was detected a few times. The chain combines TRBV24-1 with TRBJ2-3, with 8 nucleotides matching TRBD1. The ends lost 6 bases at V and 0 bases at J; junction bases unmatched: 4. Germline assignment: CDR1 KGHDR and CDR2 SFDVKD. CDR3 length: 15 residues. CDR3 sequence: CATSTGGGSTDTQYF. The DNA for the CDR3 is TGTGCCACCAGTACAGGGGGTGGGAGCACAGATACGCAGTATTTT.

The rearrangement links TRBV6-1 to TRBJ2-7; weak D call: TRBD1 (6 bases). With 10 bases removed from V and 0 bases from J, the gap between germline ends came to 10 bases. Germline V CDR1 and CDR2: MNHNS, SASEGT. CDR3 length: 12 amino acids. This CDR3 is CATDSHSYEQYF. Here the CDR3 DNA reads TGTGCCACGGACAGTCACTCCTACGAGCAGTACTTC.

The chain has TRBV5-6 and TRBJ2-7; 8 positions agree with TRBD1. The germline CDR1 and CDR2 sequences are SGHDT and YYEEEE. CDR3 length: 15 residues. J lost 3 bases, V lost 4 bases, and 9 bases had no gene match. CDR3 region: CASSPTTGDFYEQYF. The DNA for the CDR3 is TGTGCCAGCAGCCCTACGACAGGGGATTTCTACGAGCAGTACTTC.

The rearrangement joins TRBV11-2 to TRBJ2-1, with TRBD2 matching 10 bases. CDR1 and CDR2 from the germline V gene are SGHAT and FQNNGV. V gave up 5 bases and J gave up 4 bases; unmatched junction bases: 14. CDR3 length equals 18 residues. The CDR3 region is CASSLTPRTSGVYNEQFF. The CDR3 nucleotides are TGTGCCAGCAGCCTAACACCCCGGACTAGCGGTGTTTACAATGAGCAGTTCTTC.

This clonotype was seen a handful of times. Here the CDR3 reads CASSLNPLGPAGDEQFF. The CDR3 bases are TGTGCCAGCAGCTTGAATCCGTTGGGACCAGCAGGCGATGAGCAGTTCTTC. This chain connects TRBV5-4 to TRBJ2-1, with D perhaps given as TRBD1 or TRBD2 (5 bases each). The V gene's germline CDR1 is SGHNT and CDR2 YYREEE (reference sequence). The V and J ends lost 1 base and 8 bases respectively, with 22 bases between them. This CDR3 has 17 amino acids.

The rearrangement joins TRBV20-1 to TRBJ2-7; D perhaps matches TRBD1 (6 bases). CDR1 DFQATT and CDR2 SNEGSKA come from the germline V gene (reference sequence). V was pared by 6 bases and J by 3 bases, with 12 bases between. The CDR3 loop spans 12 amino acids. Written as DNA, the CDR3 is TGCAGTGCCCAGCAAGGGGGCTACGAGCAGTACTTC. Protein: CSAQQGGYEQYF.

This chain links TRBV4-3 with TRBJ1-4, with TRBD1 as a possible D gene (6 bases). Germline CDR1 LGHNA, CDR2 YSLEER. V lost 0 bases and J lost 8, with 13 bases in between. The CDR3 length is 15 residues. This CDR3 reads CASSQDLGGWEKLFF. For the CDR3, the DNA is TGCGCCAGCAGCCAAGATTTGGGGGGCTGGGAAAAACTGTTTTTT.

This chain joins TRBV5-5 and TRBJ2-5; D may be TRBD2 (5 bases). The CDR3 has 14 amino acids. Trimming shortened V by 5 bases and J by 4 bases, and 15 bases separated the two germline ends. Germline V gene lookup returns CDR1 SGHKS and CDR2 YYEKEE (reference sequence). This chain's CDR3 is CASSRRLAGETQYF. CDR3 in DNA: TGTGCCAGCAGTAGGAGGCTAGCTGGAGAGACCCAGTACTTC.

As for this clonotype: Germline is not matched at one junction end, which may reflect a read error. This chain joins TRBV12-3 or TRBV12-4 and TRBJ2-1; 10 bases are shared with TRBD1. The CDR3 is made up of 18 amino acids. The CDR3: CTSSLVEIGTGVFSKQFF. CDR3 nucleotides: TGTACCAGCAGTTTAGTGGAAATCGGGACAGGGGTTTTCTCAAAGCAGTTCTTC.

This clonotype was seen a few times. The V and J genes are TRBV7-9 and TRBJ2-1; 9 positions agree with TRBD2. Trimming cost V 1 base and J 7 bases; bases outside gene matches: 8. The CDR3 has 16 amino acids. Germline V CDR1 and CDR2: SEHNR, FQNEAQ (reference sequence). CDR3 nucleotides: TGTGCCAGCAGCTTAGGTAGCGGGGGCGTCCGAAATGAGCAGTTCTTC. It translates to CASSLGSGGVRNEQFF.

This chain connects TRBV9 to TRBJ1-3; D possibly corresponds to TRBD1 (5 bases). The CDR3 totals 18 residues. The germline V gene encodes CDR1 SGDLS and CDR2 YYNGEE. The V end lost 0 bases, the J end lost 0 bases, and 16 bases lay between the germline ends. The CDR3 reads CASSVGAGWDLSGNTIYF. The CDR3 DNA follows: TGTGCCAGCAGCGTAGGAGCGGGTTGGGACCTCTCTGGAAACACCATATATTTT.

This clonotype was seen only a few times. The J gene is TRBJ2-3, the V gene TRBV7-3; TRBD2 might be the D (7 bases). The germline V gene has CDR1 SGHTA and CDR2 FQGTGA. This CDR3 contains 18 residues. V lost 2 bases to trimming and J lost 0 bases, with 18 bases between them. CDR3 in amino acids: CASSLVGGLFLSTDTQYF. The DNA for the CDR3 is TGTGCCAGCAGCTTAGTCGGGGGGCTTTTCCTTAGCACAGATACGCAGTATTTT.

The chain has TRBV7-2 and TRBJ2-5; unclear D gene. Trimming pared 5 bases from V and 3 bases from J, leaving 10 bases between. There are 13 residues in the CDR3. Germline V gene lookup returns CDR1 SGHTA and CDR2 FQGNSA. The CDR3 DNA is TGTGCCAGCAGCCTTATAAGAAAAGAGACCCAGTACTTC. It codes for CASSLIRKETQYF.

The CDR3 region is CASSVVFTDTQYF. CDR3 DNA sequence: TGTGCCAGCAGCGTAGTCTTCACCGATACGCAGTATTTT. The V gene is TRBV9, the J gene TRBJ2-3, with D uncertain. Germline lookup yields CDR1 SGDLS and CDR2 YYNGEE. Trimming pared 0 bases from V and 6 bases from J, leaving 8 bases between. The CDR3 runs to 13 residues.